These 8 T cell receptor beta chains originate from one sample sequenced in a study of cytomegalovirus exposure and HLA in healthy donors. Primers: 60 Vbeta forward and 13 Jbeta reverse. Some clones are missing from TCRdb's copy, which holds only in-frame ones; the method was immunoSEQ multiplex PCR. The repertoire holds about 94,000 clones, with about three fifths as singletons. The specimen was PBMCs. These receptors all come from a man in his thirties or forties in good health and CMV-seronegative.

The chain carries TRBV5-1 and TRBJ1-2; 7 positions agree with TRBD1. CDR3 size: 15 residues. CDR1 SGHRS and CDR2 YFSETQ come from the germline V gene. The ends lost 0 bases at V and 0 bases at J; junction bases unmatched: 2. CDR3 nucleotides: TGCGCCAGCAGCTTGGAAGGGACAGCTAACTATGGCTACACCTTC. Its translation is CASSLEGTANYGYTF.

This rearrangement joins TRBV6-1 to TRBJ1-3; D is undetermined. The length of the CDR3 is 13 residues. Per the germline V gene, CDR1 is MNHNS and CDR2 is SASEGT. V shed 2 bases and J shed 4 bases, with 6 bases lying between them. The CDR3 nucleotides are TGTGCCAGCAGTGAAAGGAGGGGAAACACCATATATTTT. The encoded protein is CASSERRGNTIYF.

The chain links TRBV5-4 to TRBJ2-3, with D tentatively TRBD1 (5 bases). CDR3 size: 13 residues. Germline V gives CDR1 SGHNT, CDR2 YYREEE (reference sequence). The V and J ends lost 4 bases and 3 bases respectively, with 9 bases between them. CDR3 nucleotides: TGTGCCAGCAGCGTACGACAGACAGATACGCAGTATTTT. Its translation: CASSVRQTDTQYF.

This chain uses TRBV4-3 with TRBJ2-5; TRBD2 aligns across 13 bases. The V and J ends lost 0 bases and 1 base, in that order; junction bases with no gene match: 8. The CDR3 sequence is 19 residues long. Germline V gene sequence: CDR1 LGHNA, CDR2 YSLEER. The CDR3 DNA is TGCGCCAGCAGCCAAGATTATCGGACTAGCGGGGGTTTCCAAGAGACCCAGTACTTC. It translates to CASSQDYRTSGGFQETQYF.

The chain links TRBV5-1 to TRBJ2-5; 10 positions agree with TRBD2. With the DNA end fitting TRBJ2-7 better, the J assignment may be wrong. This CDR3 comprises 16 residues. Germline CDR1 reads SGHRS; CDR2 reads YFSETQ. Here the CDR3 reads CASSGGGSGRSYEQYF. CDR3 DNA sequence: TGCGCCAGCAGCGGGGGAGGTAGCGGGAGGTCCTACGAGCAGTACTTC.

This sequence joins TRBV28 and TRBJ2-7; 11 nucleotides line up with TRBD2. Germline V gene lookup returns CDR1 MDHEN and CDR2 SYDVKM. Germline trimming cut 7 bases from V and 2 bases from J; bases unmatched to any gene: 4. The CDR3 covers 14 residues. CDR3 amino acids: CASTDSGRAYEQYF. Here the CDR3 DNA reads TGTGCCAGCACCGATAGCGGGAGGGCCTACGAGCAGTACTTC.

The rearrangement joins TRBV7-8 to TRBJ2-2; maybe TRBD2 (6 bases). The CDR3 runs to 15 residues. Looked up from germline, CDR1 is SGHVS and CDR2 is FQNEAQ. Trimming took 5 bases from V and 6 from J, leaving 16 bases between them. The chain's CDR3 is CASSPRELGAGELFF. Written as DNA, the CDR3 is TGTGCCAGCAGCCCCCGGGAGTTGGGGGCCGGGGAGCTGTTTTTT.

The chain joins TRBV14 to TRBJ2-7; 12 bases agree with TRBD2. The CDR3 is made up of 13 amino acids. Trimming cost V 10 bases and J 6 bases; bases outside gene matches: 7. CDR1 is SGHDN and CDR2 is FVKESK in the germline V gene. CDR3 sequence reads: CATQLAGGREQYF. The DNA for the CDR3 is TGTGCCACCCAACTAGCGGGAGGTCGCGAGCAGTACTTC.